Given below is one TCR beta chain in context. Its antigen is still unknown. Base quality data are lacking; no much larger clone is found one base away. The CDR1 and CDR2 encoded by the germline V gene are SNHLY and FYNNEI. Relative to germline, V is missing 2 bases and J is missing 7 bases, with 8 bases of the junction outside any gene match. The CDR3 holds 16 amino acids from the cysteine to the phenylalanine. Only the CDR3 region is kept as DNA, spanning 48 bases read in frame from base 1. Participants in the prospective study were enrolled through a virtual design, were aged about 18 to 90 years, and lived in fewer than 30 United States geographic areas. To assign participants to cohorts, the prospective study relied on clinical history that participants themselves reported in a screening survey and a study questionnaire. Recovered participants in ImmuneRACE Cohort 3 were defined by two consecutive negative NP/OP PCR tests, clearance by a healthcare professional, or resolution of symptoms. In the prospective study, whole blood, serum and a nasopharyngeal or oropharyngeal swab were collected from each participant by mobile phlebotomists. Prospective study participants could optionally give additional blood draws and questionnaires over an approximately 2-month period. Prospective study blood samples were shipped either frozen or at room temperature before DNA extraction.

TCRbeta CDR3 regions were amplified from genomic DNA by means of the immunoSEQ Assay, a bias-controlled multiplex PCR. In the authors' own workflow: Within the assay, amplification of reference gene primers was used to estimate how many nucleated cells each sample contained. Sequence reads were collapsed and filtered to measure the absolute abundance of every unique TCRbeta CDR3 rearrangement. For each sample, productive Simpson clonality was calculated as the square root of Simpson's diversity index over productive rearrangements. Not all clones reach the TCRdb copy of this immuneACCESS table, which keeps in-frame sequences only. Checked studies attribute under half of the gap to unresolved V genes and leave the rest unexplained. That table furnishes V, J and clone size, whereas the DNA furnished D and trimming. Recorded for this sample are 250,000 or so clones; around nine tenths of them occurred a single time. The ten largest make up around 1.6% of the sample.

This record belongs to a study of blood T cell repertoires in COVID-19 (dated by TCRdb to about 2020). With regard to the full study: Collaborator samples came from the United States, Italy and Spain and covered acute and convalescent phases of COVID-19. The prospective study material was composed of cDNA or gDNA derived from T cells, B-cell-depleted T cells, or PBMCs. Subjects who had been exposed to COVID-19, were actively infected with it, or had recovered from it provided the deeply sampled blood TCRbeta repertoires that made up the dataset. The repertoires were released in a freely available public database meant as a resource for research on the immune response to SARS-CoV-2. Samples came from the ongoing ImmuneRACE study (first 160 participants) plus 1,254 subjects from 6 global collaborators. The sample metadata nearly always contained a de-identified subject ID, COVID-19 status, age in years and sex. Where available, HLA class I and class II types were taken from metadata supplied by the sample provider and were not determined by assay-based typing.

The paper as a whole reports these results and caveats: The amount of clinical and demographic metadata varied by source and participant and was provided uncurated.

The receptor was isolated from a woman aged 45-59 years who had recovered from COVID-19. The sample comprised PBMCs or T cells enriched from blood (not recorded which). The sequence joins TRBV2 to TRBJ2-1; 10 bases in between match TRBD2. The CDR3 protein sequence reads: CASSEWSGRGSNEQFF. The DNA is TGTGCCAGCAGTGAATGGAGCGGGAGGGGGTCGAATGAGCAGTTCTTC.